This T cell receptor (beta chain) was retrieved from a study of blood T cell repertoires in COVID-19. Background on the study: The United States, Italy and Spain provided the acute and convalescent COVID-19 samples. From T cells, B-cell-depleted T cells, or PBMCs came the material, which was cDNA or gDNA.

The CDR3 is 17 amino acids. Germline V CDR1 and CDR2: LGHDT, YNNKEL (reference sequence). Trimming shortened V by 4 bases and J by 7 bases, and 22 bases separated the two germline ends. Methods used by the authors: Scientists estimated how many nucleated cells there were by amplifying reference gene primers. Assay: immunoSEQ multiplex PCR; the TCRdb copy retains only in-frame clones and omits some. The D gene and trimming were derived from the DNA, and the V and J assignments and clone size from that table. This table holds roughly 200,000 clones, approximately 83% found once. The chain joins TRBV3-1 (or the pseudogene TRBV3-2) to TRBJ1-4; D is perhaps TRBD1 (6 bases). The sequenced sample consisted of peripheral blood. This TCR was recovered from a human donor with active or convalescent COVID-19. The donor label of this sample is uncertain. CDR3 sequence reads: CASSPLLEFTGSEKLFF. The CDR3 nucleotides are TGTGCCAGCAGCCCCTTACTCGAGTTTACAGGGTCTGAAAAACTGTTTTTT.